This TCR beta chain was retrieved from a study of T cells in Graves' hyperthyroidism and ophthalmopathy. This clonotype was seen only a few times. This CDR3 region has 13 residues. Per the germline V gene, CDR1 is DFQATT and CDR2 is SNEGSKA (reference sequence). V lost 5 bases, J lost 2 bases, and 13 bases lay in between. Amplification of TCR beta CDR3 regions used RNA as the template. The study used the HTBI primer set for a first-round RT-PCR of the TCR CDR3. TCRdb used MiXCR to reprocess the multiplex PCR reads, holding one entry per CDR3 protein. The sample consists of hundreds of thousands of distinct CDR3 sequences, over 35% of them appearing once.

This receptor was identified in a man in his late teens or twenties with Graves' hyperthyroidism. The chain has TRBV20-1 and TRBJ2-7, with a tentative D call TRBD1 (6 bases). What was sequenced was blood. The CDR3 coding sequence is TGCAGTGCTGATGATAGGGGGACCTACGAGCAGTACTTC. This sequence encodes CSADDRGTYEQYF.